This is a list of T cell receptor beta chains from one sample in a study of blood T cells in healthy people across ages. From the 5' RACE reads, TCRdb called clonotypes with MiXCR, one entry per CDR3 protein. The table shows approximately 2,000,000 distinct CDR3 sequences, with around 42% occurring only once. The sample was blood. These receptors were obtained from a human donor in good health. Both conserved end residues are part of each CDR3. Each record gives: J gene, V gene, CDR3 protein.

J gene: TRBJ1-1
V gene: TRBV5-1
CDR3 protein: CASRSTLVNTEAFF

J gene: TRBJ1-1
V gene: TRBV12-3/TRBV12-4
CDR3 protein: CASSGGWNTEAFF

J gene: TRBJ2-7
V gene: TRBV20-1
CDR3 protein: CSARDPRGGLAYEQYF

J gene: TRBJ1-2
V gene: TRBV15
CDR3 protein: CATSPRRNYGYTF

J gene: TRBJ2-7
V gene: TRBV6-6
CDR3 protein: CASRLWGAGSMAYEQYF

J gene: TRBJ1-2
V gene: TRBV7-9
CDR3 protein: CASSGTGTGGLGYTF

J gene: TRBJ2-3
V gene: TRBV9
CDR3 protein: CASSVGVGLGTDTQYF

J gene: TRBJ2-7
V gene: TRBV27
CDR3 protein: CASSLGWQSSSYEQYF

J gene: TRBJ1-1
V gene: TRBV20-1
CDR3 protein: CSARDPSTGKPEAFF

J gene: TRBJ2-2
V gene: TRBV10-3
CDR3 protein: CAISDRGLDTGELFF

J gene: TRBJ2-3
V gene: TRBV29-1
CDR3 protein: CSVEGVREIADTQYF

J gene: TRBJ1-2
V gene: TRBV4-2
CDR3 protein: CASSQDESKNYGYTF

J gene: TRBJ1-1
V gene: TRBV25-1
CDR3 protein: CASSDSLERNTEAFF

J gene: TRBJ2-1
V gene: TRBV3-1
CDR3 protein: CASSQDLGGRVETQFF

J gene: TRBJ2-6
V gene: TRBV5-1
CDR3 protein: CASSPEGSISGANVLTF

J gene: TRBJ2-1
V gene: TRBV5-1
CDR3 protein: CASSLAGQVYEQFF

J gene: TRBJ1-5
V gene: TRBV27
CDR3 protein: CASSLRGLSNQPQHF

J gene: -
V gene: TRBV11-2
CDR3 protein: CASSGREERNEQYF

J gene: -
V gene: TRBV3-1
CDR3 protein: CGSSQGYEQYF

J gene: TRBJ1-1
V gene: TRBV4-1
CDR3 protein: CASSQASFLWTTEAFF

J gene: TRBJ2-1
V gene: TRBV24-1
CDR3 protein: CATCPLYNEQFF

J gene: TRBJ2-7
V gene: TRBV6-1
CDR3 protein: CASRMALETAPYEQYF

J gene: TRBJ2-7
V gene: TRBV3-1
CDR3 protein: CASSQDPQVYEQYF

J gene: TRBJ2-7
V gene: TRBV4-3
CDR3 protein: CASSHGTLSYEQYF

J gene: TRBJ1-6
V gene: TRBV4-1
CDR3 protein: CASSQEGKWSGSPLHF

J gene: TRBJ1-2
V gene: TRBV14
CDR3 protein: CASSLNYSPGNTF

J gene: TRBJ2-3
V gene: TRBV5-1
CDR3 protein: CASSWTGGYTDTQYF

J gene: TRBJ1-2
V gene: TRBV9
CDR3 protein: CASSVVARDYGYTF

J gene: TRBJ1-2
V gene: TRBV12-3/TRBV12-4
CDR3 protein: CASSFALIYGYTF

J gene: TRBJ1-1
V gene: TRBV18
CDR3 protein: CASSLPPGQGPEAFF

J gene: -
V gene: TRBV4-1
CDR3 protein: CASSQTVQSYEQYF

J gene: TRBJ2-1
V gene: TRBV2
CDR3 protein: CASSEGVARGFF

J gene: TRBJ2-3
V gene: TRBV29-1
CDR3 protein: CSAVLIPTDTQYF

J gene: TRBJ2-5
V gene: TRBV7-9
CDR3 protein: CASSLLGLTQETQYF

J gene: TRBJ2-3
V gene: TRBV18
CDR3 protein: CASSQTRREGDTQYF

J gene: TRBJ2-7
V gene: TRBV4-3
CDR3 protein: CASSQTGGSRYEQYF

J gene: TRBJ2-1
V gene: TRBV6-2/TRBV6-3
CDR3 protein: CASSYLGHPAREYNEQFF

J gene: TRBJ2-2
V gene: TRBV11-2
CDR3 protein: CASSLVRGYGELFF

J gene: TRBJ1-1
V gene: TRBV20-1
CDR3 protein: CSAKIRVSAFF

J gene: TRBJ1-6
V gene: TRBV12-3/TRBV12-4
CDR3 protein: CASSLNRSPLHF

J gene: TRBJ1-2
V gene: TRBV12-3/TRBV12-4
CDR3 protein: CASSLSRGGYTF

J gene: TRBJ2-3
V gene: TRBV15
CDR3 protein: CATSRDYDTQYF

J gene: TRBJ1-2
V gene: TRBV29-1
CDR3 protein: CSVEKRLARGGYTF

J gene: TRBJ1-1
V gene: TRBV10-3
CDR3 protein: CAIRRDGDDTEAFF

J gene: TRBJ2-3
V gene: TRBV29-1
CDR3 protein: CSVANSGGSDTQYF

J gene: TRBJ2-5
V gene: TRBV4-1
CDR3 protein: CASSQVPLMETQYF

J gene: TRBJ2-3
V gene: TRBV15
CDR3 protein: CATSREGLADSTDTQYF

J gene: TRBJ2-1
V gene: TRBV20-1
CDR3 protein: CSARGGAGGQDEQFF